This T cell receptor beta chain originates from a study of CD8 T cells in ankylosing spondylitis. This CDR3 comprises 14 residues. Germline CDR1 and CDR2: MNHNS and SASEGT. V lost 7 bases and J lost 7, with 14 bases in between. TCRdb fed the 5' RACE reads into MiXCR, producing one record per CDR3 protein. The repertoire holds around 300,000 distinct CDR3 sequences, with roughly 15% as singletons. This clonotype came up a few times. Antigen: not known. Overall study findings and caveats: In ankylosing spondylitis blood, a motif of roughly 8 highly homologous TCR beta variants appeared characteristic. Significant enrichment of disease-linked clones was reported in matched ankylosing spondylitis synovial fluid. Existing reports had already noted some motif variants in reactive arthritis synovial fluid and blood.

This clonotype was sampled from a male donor with ankylosing spondylitis or in good health (not recorded which). The rearrangement uses TRBV6-1 and TRBJ1-6; a weak D match, TRBD1 (6 bases). Sequencing was carried out using blood, either unsorted or a sorted T cell fraction (not recorded which). The CDR3 is CASNRAPGNSPLHF. CDR3 bases: TGTGCCAGCAACAGGGCTCCGGGAAATTCACCCCTCCACTTT.